The clone carrying this TCR beta chain appeared a few times. No antigen is known for it. The sample belongs to a study of shared clonotypes between healthy human individuals. Unmatched junction bases numbered 7, after V lost 3 bases and J lost 5 bases. In germline, CDR1 is SQVTM, CDR2 ANQGSEA. The length of the CDR3 is 16 residues. Each cell subset's genomic DNA was divided evenly among several immunoSEQ plates. Profiled with immunoSEQ multiplex PCR; TCRdb holds only in-frame clones, not every one. The repertoire has around 480,000 clones, around 79% of them found once; the top ten carry roughly an eighth. Whole-study findings and limits: Expectations were that clonotype sharing among donors would be affected by sequencing depth.

The chain employs TRBV29-1 and TRBJ2-5, with 15 bases matching TRBD2. The clonotype was recovered from a woman aged 40 to 55 in good health. Some clones in this sample may be carry-over from other donors' samples. What was sequenced was PBMCs. The CDR3 DNA follows: TGCAGCGTTGACGGACTAGCGGGAGGGAAGAGGGAGACCCAGTACTTC. Translated: CSVDGLAGGKRETQYF.